These 6 T cell receptor beta chains originate from one sample sequenced in a study of blood T cell repertoires in COVID-19. Sequencing used immunoSEQ multiplex PCR; TCRdb keeps in-frame clones, though not all of them. In the table there are 90,000 to 120,000 clones, more than 75% of which are singletons. The sequenced material came from peripheral blood. The receptors were sampled from a man aged 50 to 60 with acute or convalescent COVID-19.

This chain joins TRBV29-1 and TRBJ2-2; the D gene is possibly TRBD2 (5 bases). The V gene lost 7 bases and the J gene lost 5 bases, with 5 bases spanning the gap. The CDR3 is made up of 10 amino acids. Germline values: CDR1 SQVTM, CDR2 ANQGSEA. The CDR3 protein is CSGGTGELFF. CDR3 nucleotides: TGCAGCGGAGGGACCGGGGAGCTGTTTTTT.

The chain couples TRBV10-1 to TRBJ2-1; 8 positions match TRBD2. The J segment lost 6 bases and the V segment lost 7 bases, leaving 8 bases of the junction unmatched. Germline assignment: CDR1 WNHNN and CDR2 SYGVQD (reference sequence). There are 14 residues in the CDR3. In DNA, the CDR3 is TGCGCCAGCAAAGCGGGAGTGGGGGGCAATGAGCAGTTCTTC. Amino acids: CASKAGVGGNEQFF.

This clone was seen more than once but under ten times. The rearrangement uses TRBV24-1 and TRBJ2-3; D may be TRBD2 (5 bases). With 0 bases removed from V and 0 bases from J, the gap between germline ends came to 9 bases. Germline lookup yields CDR1 KGHDR and CDR2 SFDVKD. The CDR3 has 16 residues. The CDR3 DNA is TGTGCCACCAGTGATTTGCGGGGTGACAGCACAGATACGCAGTATTTT. Its protein is CATSDLRGDSTDTQYF.

The CDR3 DNA reads TGTGCCAGCAGCACGGGGACAGGGTATGAAAAACTGTTTTTT. Translation: CASSTGTGYEKLFF. The V call is TRBV7-9, the J call TRBJ1-4; 9 nucleotides agree with TRBD1. The CDR3 spans 14 residues. Losses at the gene ends were 5 bases for V and 6 bases for J; bases not matched to a gene: 4. CDR1 and CDR2 from the germline V gene are SEHNR and FQNEAQ (reference sequence).

The V gene is TRBV30, the J gene TRBJ2-1, with D tentatively TRBD1 (6 bases). This CDR3 is 16 amino acids long. Trimming removed 3 bases from V and 5 bases from J, with 20 bases in between. Germline V lookup: CDR1 GTSNPN, CDR2 SVGIG (reference sequence). This CDR3 reads CAWRGGAVQYDNEQFF. Here the CDR3 DNA reads TGTGCCTGGAGAGGGGGTGCCGTGCAGTACGACAATGAGCAGTTCTTC. Complete variable domain (other parts from reference TRBV30 and TRBJ2-1): SQTIHQWPATLVQPVGSPLSLECTVEGTSNPNLYWYRQAAGRGLQLLFYSVGIGQISSEVPQNLSASRPQDRQFILSSKKLLLSDSGFYLCAWRGGAVQYDNEQFFGPGTRLTVL.

V gene TRBV2 combines with J gene TRBJ2-7; 8 bases fit TRBD1. This CDR3 region has 13 residues. V shed 2 bases and J 7 bases; nucleotides not matched to a gene: 4. Germline V gives CDR1 SNHLY, CDR2 FYNNEI. CDR3 amino acids: CASSEQGAKEQYF. The CDR3 nucleotides are TGTGCCAGCAGTGAACAGGGGGCAAAGGAGCAGTACTTC.